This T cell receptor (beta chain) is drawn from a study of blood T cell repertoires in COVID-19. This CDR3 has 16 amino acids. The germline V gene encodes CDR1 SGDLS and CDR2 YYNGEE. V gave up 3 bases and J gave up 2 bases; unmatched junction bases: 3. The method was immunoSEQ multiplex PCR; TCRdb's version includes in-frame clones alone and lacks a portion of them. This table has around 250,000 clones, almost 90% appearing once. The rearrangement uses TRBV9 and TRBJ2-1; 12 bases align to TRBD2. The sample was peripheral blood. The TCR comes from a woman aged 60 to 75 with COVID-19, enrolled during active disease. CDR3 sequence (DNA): TGTGCCAGCAGCGCCAGACTAGCGGGGGCCTACAATGAGCAGTTCTTC. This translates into CASSARLAGAYNEQFF. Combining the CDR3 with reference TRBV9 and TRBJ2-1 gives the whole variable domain DSGVTQTPKHLITATGQRVTLRCSPRSGDLSVYWYQQSLDQGLQFLIQYYNGEERAKGNILERFSAQQFPDLHSELNLSSLELGDSALYFCASSARLAGAYNEQFFGPGTRLTVL.